A single sample is the source of the 8 T cell receptor beta chains below, sequenced in a study of blood T cell repertoires in COVID-19. Libraries were prepared by immunoSEQ multiplex PCR; TCRdb keeps only in-frame clonotypes and omits some of them. The sample records a few hundred thousand clones, about 85% being singletons. The sequencing sample was made of peripheral blood. All receptors derive from a man aged 18 to 30 with active or convalescent COVID-19.

V and J are TRBV9 and TRBJ2-1; the match to TRBD2 covers 9 bases. V lost 0 bases to trimming and J lost 3 bases; unmatched junction nucleotides: 1. In germline, CDR1 is SGDLS, CDR2 YYNGEE. This CDR3 is built from 15 residues. The CDR3 here is CASSVGLAVYNEQFF. The CDR3 region has the DNA TGTGCCAGCAGCGTAGGACTAGCGGTCTACAATGAGCAGTTCTTC.

The chain uses TRBV7-9 and TRBJ1-1; 8 bases are shared with TRBD1. Germline CDR1 SEHNR, CDR2 FQNEAQ (reference sequence). The CDR3 extends over 14 amino acids. V lost 5 bases, J lost 1 base, and 3 bases stayed unmatched. The CDR3 is CASSMGQENTEAFF. DNA for the CDR3: TGTGCCAGCAGCATGGGACAGGAGAACACTGAAGCTTTCTTT.

The J gene is TRBJ1-5, the V gene TRBV6-4; a weak D match, TRBD1 (5 bases). The V gene's germline CDR1 is MRHNA and CDR2 SNTAGT. Deletions cut 7 bases from V and 6 bases from J, with 19 bases between. The CDR3 is 15 amino acids. CDR3 sequence (DNA): TGTGCCAGCACTACGACAAGGGGAGGCTTTCAGCCCCAGCATTTT. Translated, it gives CASTTTRGGFQPQHF.

The chain joins TRBV6-5 to TRBJ2-1, with D tentatively TRBD1 (5 bases). This CDR3 has 15 residues. Germline V gene sequence: CDR1 MNHEY, CDR2 SVGAGI. V shed 2 bases and J shed 9 bases, with 17 bases lying between them. The CDR3 sequence is CASSYPSGQVGEQFF. The CDR3 DNA is TGTGCCAGCAGTTACCCTTCAGGGCAAGTCGGTGAGCAGTTCTTC.

The genes are TRBV18 and TRBJ2-5, with D possibly being TRBD1 (6 bases). The CDR3 consists of 17 residues. CDR1 and CDR2 (germline): KGHSH, LQKENI. Trimming took off 0 bases at V and 0 bases at J, with 14 bases between the two ends. As DNA, the CDR3 is TGTGCCAGCTCACCACCGGGCAAGGGGGTATACCAAGAGACCCAGTACTTC. It codes for CASSPPGKGVYQETQYF. The full variable domain, its missing parts supplied by reference TRBV18 and TRBJ2-5, is NAGVMQNPRHLVRRRGQEARLRCSPMKGHSHVYWYRQLPEEGLKFMVYLQKENIIDESGMPKERFSAEFPKEGPSILRIQQVVRGDSAAYFCASSPPGKGVYQETQYFGPGTRLLVL.

This chain links TRBV4-3 with TRBJ1-6; TRBD1 matches at 7 bases. This CDR3 comprises 18 residues. Germline CDR1 reads LGHNA; CDR2 reads YSLEER. The V gene end was trimmed by 0 bases and the J gene end by 10 bases; junction bases not matched to a gene: 15. DNA for the CDR3: TGCGCCAGCAGCCAAGATACTTACCATAGACAGGGACACTCACCCCTCCACTTT. Translation gives CASSQDTYHRQGHSPLHF.

This rearrangement joins TRBV7-2 to TRBJ2-5; D possibly corresponds to TRBD2 (6 bases). V was cut by 4 bases and J by 5 bases, with 23 bases left in between. The length of the CDR3 is 17 residues. Germline loops: CDR1 SGHTA, CDR2 FQGNSA. The chain's CDR3 is CASSSIPPSRGMETQYF. In DNA form, the CDR3 reads TGTGCCAGCAGCTCCATACCTCCGTCGCGCGGGATGGAGACCCAGTACTTC.

The table lists this clone with a count of one. The chain couples TRBV19 to TRBJ1-4; D possibly corresponds to TRBD1 (6 bases). Trimming pared 5 bases from V and 8 bases from J, leaving 12 bases between. Per germline, CDR1 LNHDA and CDR2 SQIVND (reference sequence). CDR3 length: 13 residues. The CDR3 reads CASSLTGSEKLFF. The CDR3 nucleotides are TGTGCCAGTAGTCTTACAGGGAGCGAAAAACTGTTTTTT. Filled out from reference TRBV19 and TRBJ1-4, the complete variable domain reads DGGITQSPKYLFRKEGQNVTLSCEQNLNHDAMYWYRQDPGQGLRLIYYSQIVNDFQKGDIAEGYSVSREKKESFPLTVTSAQKNPTAFYLCASSLTGSEKLFFGSGTQLSVL.